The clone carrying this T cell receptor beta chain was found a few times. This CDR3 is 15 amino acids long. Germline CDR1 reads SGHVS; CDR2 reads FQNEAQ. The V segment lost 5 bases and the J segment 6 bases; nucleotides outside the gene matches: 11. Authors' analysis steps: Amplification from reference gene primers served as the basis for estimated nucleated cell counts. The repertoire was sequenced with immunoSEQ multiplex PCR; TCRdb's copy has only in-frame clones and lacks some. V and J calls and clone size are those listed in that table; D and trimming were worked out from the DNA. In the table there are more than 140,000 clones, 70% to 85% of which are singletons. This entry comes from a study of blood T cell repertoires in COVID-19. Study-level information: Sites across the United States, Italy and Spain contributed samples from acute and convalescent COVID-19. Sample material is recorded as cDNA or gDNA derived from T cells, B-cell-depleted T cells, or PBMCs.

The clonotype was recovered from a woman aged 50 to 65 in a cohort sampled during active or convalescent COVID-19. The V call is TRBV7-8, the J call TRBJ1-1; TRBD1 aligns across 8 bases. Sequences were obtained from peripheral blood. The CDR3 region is CASSDTGTGRPEAFF. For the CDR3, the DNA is TGTGCCAGCAGCGACACCGGGACAGGTCGTCCTGAAGCTTTCTTT.